The 29 T cell receptor beta chains below all came from one sample that was sequenced in a study of T cells in Graves' hyperthyroidism and ophthalmopathy. TCR beta CDR3 region amplification was performed from RNA transcripts. The TCR CDR3 was amplified in a first-round RT-PCR using the HTBI primer set. TCRdb called the multiplex PCR reads again in MiXCR, with one record for every CDR3 protein. The data show about 480,000 distinct CDR3 sequences, less than 25% seen once. Sequencing input: blood. The receptors were sampled from a woman aged 30 to 39 with Graves' ophthalmopathy.

This clonotype was counted many times. The DNA for the CDR3 is TGTGCCAGCAGCCCCGGGACAGTCGCTGGCTACACCTTC. This encodes CASSPGTVAGYTF. The V and J genes are TRBV2 and TRBJ1-2; 7 bases are shared with TRBD1. The J segment lost 7 bases and the V segment lost 6 bases, leaving 8 bases of the junction unmatched. The germline V gene has CDR1 SNHLY and CDR2 FYNNEI. The CDR3 runs 13 residues.

This clonotype was found many times. The chain carries TRBV29-1 and TRBJ2-7; 9 bases fit TRBD1. The trim removed 6 bases at V and 0 bases at J, leaving 6 bases unmatched. The germline V gene has CDR1 SQVTM and CDR2 ANQGSEA. The CDR3 loop spans 14 amino acids. The CDR3 DNA sequence: TGCAGCGTAGTACCGGGACAGGGCTCCTACGAGCAGTACTTC. Its translation is CSVVPGQGSYEQYF.

The chain has TRBV6-1 and TRBJ1-5, with D perhaps TRBD1 (6 bases). CDR1 is MNHNS and CDR2 is SASEGT in the germline V gene. V shed 5 bases and J shed 9 bases, with 14 bases lying between them. The CDR3 is made up of 13 amino acids. The CDR3 spells CASSPYRQAPQHF. In DNA, the CDR3 is TGTGCCAGCAGTCCTTACCGACAGGCGCCCCAGCATTTT.

The chain is built from TRBV6-2 or TRBV6-3 and TRBJ2-5; 14 bases are shared with TRBD2. This CDR3 is 22 amino acids long. The J segment lost 4 bases and the V segment lost 4 bases, leaving 23 bases of the junction unmatched. CDR1 and CDR2 from the germline V gene are MNHEY and SVGEGT. The DNA of the CDR3 is TGTGCCAGCAGTTCGGGACTAGCGGGAGTTCCATGGACCATAGAGTCCGCAGAGACCCAGTACTTC. Protein: CASSSGLAGVPWTIESAETQYF.

This clonotype was seen a handful of times. The J gene is TRBJ2-3, the V gene TRBV2, with D possibly matching TRBD2 (5 bases). Per germline, CDR1 SNHLY and CDR2 FYNNEI. The CDR3 contains 14 residues. Trimming removed 8 bases from V and 2 bases from J, with 14 bases in between. The CDR3, as DNA: TGTGCCAGCGCCGGGCGGGTTCCCACAGATACGCAGTATTTT. Translated, it gives CASAGRVPTDTQYF.

The chain employs TRBV28 and TRBJ1-1; a weak D match, TRBD1 (5 bases). The V and J ends lost 5 bases and 3 bases respectively, with 19 bases between them. Germline-derived CDR1 and CDR2 are MDHEN and SYDVKM. This CDR3 region has 16 residues. The CDR3 loop is CASSPEGSRLYTEAFF. The CDR3 DNA follows: TGTGCCAGCAGTCCCGAGGGGAGCAGGCTCTACACTGAAGCTTTCTTT.

In its sample, this clonotype was seen a few times. CDR3 DNA: TGCAGTGCTAGGCGGGAGGTCTCTGGGGCCAACGTCCTGACTTTC. This sequence encodes CSARREVSGANVLTF. The genes are TRBV20-1 and TRBJ2-6, with 8 bases fitting TRBD2. Per the germline V gene, CDR1 is DFQATT and CDR2 is SNEGSKA (reference sequence). After removal of 3 bases from V and 0 bases from J, the junction contained 1 base not matched to a gene. The CDR3 extends over 15 amino acids.

This clonotype was detected only a few times. The chain is built from TRBV5-1 and TRBJ2-2; 7 positions agree with TRBD1. Germline V gene lookup returns CDR1 SGHRS and CDR2 YFSETQ. This CDR3 spans 15 amino acids. V shed 5 bases, J shed 3 bases, and the junction held 7 bases outside the gene matches. This CDR3 is CASRSLQGYTGELFF. The CDR3 region has the DNA TGCGCCAGCAGATCACTACAGGGGTACACCGGGGAGCTGTTTTTT.

This clonotype appeared many times. A junction end diverges from the germline sequence, so it may reflect a read error. J is TRBJ2-4 and V is TRBV28; no clear D. Germline CDR1 MDHEN, CDR2 SYDVKM. The CDR3 spans 15 residues. DNA for the CDR3: TGTGCCAGCAGGTTTACTCAAGTGGCCAAAAACATTAAGTACTTC. This codes for CASRFTQVAKNIKYF.

This clonotype was detected ten times or more. The conserved phenylalanine or tryptophan normally closing the CDR3 is absent here, so this likely arose from a read error. The J gene is TRBJ1-1, the V gene TRBV6-5; a possible D gene is TRBD1 (5 bases). V was shortened by 2 bases and J by 4 bases, with 14 bases between the two germline ends. The germline gives CDR1 MNHEY, CDR2 SVGAGI. The CDR3 consists of 15 residues. CDR3 bases: TGTGCCAGCAGTTACGGACTTGGGGCGAGCACTGAAGCTTTCCTT. It codes for CASSYGLGASTEAFL.

This clonotype was counted ten times or more. The J gene is TRBJ2-5, the V gene TRBV7-2; no reliable D call. Trimming cost V 5 bases and J 4 bases, with 20 bases left between them. The CDR3 is made up of 16 amino acids. CDR1 and CDR2 (germline): SGHTA, FQGNSA. The CDR3 protein is CASSPPGVKSGETQYF. In DNA form, the CDR3 reads TGTGCCAGCAGCCCCCCGGGCGTAAAAAGTGGAGAGACCCAGTACTTC.

This clonotype appeared a few times. DNA for the CDR3: TGCAGTGCTAGAGTTCGAGCGGGGGCCTCATATGAGCAGTTCTTC. This codes for CSARVRAGASYEQFF. This chain uses TRBV20-1 with TRBJ2-1; the match to TRBD2 covers 8 bases. Germline CDR1 DFQATT, CDR2 SNEGSKA (reference sequence). V shed 1 base, J shed 8 bases, and the junction held 10 bases outside the gene matches. The CDR3 is 15 residues long.

In its sample, this clonotype was seen many times. V and J are TRBV20-1 and TRBJ2-5; 10 bases are a match to TRBD2. J was trimmed by 4 bases and V by 1 base; bases with no gene match: 6. Germline loops: CDR1 DFQATT, CDR2 SNEGSKA (reference sequence). This CDR3 comprises 15 residues. The CDR3 DNA follows: TGCAGTGCTAGAGTGAGAGCGGGGGGGCGAGAGACCCAGTACTTC. Encoded protein: CSARVRAGGRETQYF.

The table lists this clonotype with a few counts. The chain combines TRBV7-9 with TRBJ1-1; D possibly corresponds to TRBD1 (5 bases). Germline loops: CDR1 SEHNR, CDR2 FQNEAQ (reference sequence). V shed 3 bases and J shed 9 bases, with 11 bases lying between them. This CDR3 has 12 residues. CDR3 DNA: TGTGCCAGCAGCTTTTCCGGGGCTAAAGCTTTCTTT. This codes for CASSFSGAKAFF. Based on the CDR3 plus reference TRBV7-9 and TRBJ1-1, the full variable domain is DTGVSQNPRHKITKRGQNVTFRCDPISEHNRLYWYRQTLGQGPEFLTYFQNEAQLEKSRLLSDRFSAERPKGSFSTLEIQRTEQGDSAMYLCASSFSGAKAFFGQGTRLTVV.

The table lists this clonotype with many counts. The rearrangement joins TRBV4-1 to TRBJ2-7; a possible D gene is TRBD1 (6 bases). V lost 3 bases and J lost 0, with 18 bases in between. CDR1 MGHRA and CDR2 YSYEKL come from the germline V gene. This CDR3 contains 17 residues. The CDR3 DNA is TGCGCCAGCAGCCAGGGGATTCAGGGGCCAATCTCCTACGAGCAGTACTTC. It yields the protein CASSQGIQGPISYEQYF.

The chain couples TRBV19 to TRBJ1-5; 11 positions agree with TRBD1. This CDR3 is built from 16 residues. V lost 5 bases and J lost 3; bases outside the gene matches: 6. Germline CDR1 LNHDA, CDR2 SQIVND (reference sequence). The CDR3 region has the DNA TGTGCCAGTAGTCCGACGGGACAGGGGGACAATCAGCCCCAGCATTTT. Translating it yields CASSPTGQGDNQPQHF.

The rearrangement joins TRBV30 to TRBJ2-7; no clear D. V was trimmed by 7 bases and J by 3 bases, leaving 13 bases between them. CDR3 length equals 12 residues. Germline V gene data show CDR1 as GTSNPN and CDR2 as SVGIG (reference sequence). DNA of the CDR3: TGTGCCTACGGACGGGTTGGCTACGAGCAGTACTTC. This codes for CAYGRVGYEQYF.

Points on this clonotype: The conserved final phenylalanine or tryptophan is absent from the CDR3, which likely points to a read error. This chain connects TRBV11-2 to TRBJ2-6, with D tentatively TRBD1 (6 bases). Germline CDR1 and CDR2: SGHAT and FQNNGV. This CDR3 has 19 amino acids. V shed 5 bases and J shed 4 bases, with 24 bases lying between them. CDR3 sequence (DNA): TGTGCCAGCAGCCTCCTAGGGCCGGGACAATCACCCGGGGCCAACGTCCTGACTTCC. As protein: CASSLLGPGQSPGANVLTS.

The rearrangement joins TRBV6-1 to TRBJ2-7, with 8 bases that match TRBD2. The CDR3 spans 15 residues. Germline CDR1 is MNHNS and CDR2 is SASEGT. Unmatched junction bases numbered 6, after V lost 5 bases and J lost 0 bases. DNA of the CDR3: TGTGCCAGCAGTATCCGAGCGGGGGACTCCTACGAGCAGTACTTC. Translation gives CASSIRAGDSYEQYF.

This chain connects TRBV5-1 to TRBJ1-1; D is perhaps TRBD1 (6 bases). The CDR3 extends over 15 amino acids. Germline CDR1 and CDR2: SGHRS and YFSETQ. Trimming removed 4 bases from V and 7 bases from J, with 20 bases in between. CDR3 sequence: CASSGGPAGPLEAFF. CDR3 coding DNA: TGCGCCAGCAGCGGGGGGCCCGCGGGACCCCTTGAAGCTTTCTTT.

V is TRBV5-1 and J is TRBJ1-1, with D hard to call. CDR3 size: 15 residues. V shed 5 bases and J shed 0 bases, with 14 bases lying between them. Germline-derived CDR1 and CDR2 are SGHRS and YFSETQ. The CDR3 reads CASSMPGRLNTEAFF. DNA for the CDR3: TGCGCCAGCAGTATGCCGGGCAGACTGAACACTGAAGCTTTCTTT.

This chain links TRBV20-1 with TRBJ1-1; TRBD1 matches at 9 bases. Germline V CDR1 and CDR2: DFQATT, SNEGSKA (reference sequence). Trimming took 6 bases from V and 2 from J; bases not matched to a gene: 4. This CDR3 has 13 amino acids. Here the CDR3 DNA reads TGCAGTGCCAAACAGGGGGCTAACACTGAAGCTTTCTTT. It is translated as CSAKQGANTEAFF.

The V call is TRBV19, the J call TRBJ1-1; no clear D. The CDR3 contains 13 residues. Per the germline V gene, CDR1 is LNHDA and CDR2 is SQIVND (reference sequence). V lost 6 bases to trimming and J lost 5 bases, with 13 bases between them. CDR3 bases: TGTGCCAGTAGACCCCCTGCGGAAACTGAAGCTTTCTTT. Its protein is CASRPPAETEAFF.

This clonotype has a count of ten or more. This rearrangement joins TRBV3-1 to TRBJ2-7; 8 bases match TRBD1. Per the germline V gene, CDR1 is LGHDT and CDR2 is YNNKEL (reference sequence). The CDR3 has 15 amino acids. The V segment lost 4 bases and the J segment 3 bases; nucleotides outside the gene matches: 8. CDR3 sequence: CASSPGTGNLYEQYF. DNA of the CDR3: TGTGCCAGCAGCCCCGGGACAGGCAATCTCTACGAGCAGTACTTC.

To note about this clonotype: A much larger clone lies one base from this, so it may be a read error. The chain has TRBV7-2 and TRBJ1-5; possibly TRBD1 for D (6 bases). The germline V gene has CDR1 SGHTA and CDR2 FQGNSA. This CDR3 is built from 13 residues. CDR3: CASTGGQRQPHHF. The CDR3 DNA is TGTGCCAGCACGGGGGGCCAGCGTCAGCCCCATCATTTT.

There are many counts of this clonotype. The gene calls are TRBV6-2 or TRBV6-3 and TRBJ1-3, with 7 bases fitting TRBD1. V dropped 5 bases and J dropped 0; count of bases not matched to a gene: 7. The CDR3 is made up of 16 amino acids. The germline V gene has CDR1 MNHEY and CDR2 SVGEGT. The DNA for the CDR3 is TGTGCCAGCAGTAACAGGGGCCCCGTCTCTGGAAACACCATATATTTT. It codes for CASSNRGPVSGNTIYF.

This clonotype was detected many times. The chain is built from TRBV19 and TRBJ1-2; no clear D gene. The CDR3 contains 14 residues. V was clipped by 3 bases and J by 3 bases, with 11 bases between them. Germline V gene sequence: CDR1 LNHDA, CDR2 SQIVND (reference sequence). CDR3 coding DNA: TGTGCCAGTAGTATTGTCCCGGAGGACTATGGCTACACCTTC. As protein: CASSIVPEDYGYTF. The whole variable domain, remainder taken from reference TRBV19 and TRBJ1-2, is DGGITQSPKYLFRKEGQNVTLSCEQNLNHDAMYWYRQDPGQGLRLIYYSQIVNDFQKGDIAEGYSVSREKKESFPLTVTSAQKNPTAFYLCASSIVPEDYGYTFGSGTRLTVV.

The sample holds many counts of this clonotype. CDR3 region: CASRLWGQESSGANVLTF. In DNA form, the CDR3 reads TGTGCCAGCAGGCTATGGGGACAGGAGAGCTCTGGGGCCAACGTCCTGACTTTC. The chain recombines TRBV28 with TRBJ2-6; TRBD1 matches at 8 bases. The CDR3 runs 18 residues. V was clipped by 6 bases and J by 0 bases; unmatched bases: 10. Per the germline V gene, CDR1 is MDHEN and CDR2 is SYDVKM.

This clonotype was recorded many times. The genes are TRBV20-1 and TRBJ1-2, with D uncertain. Germline V lookup: CDR1 DFQATT, CDR2 SNEGSKA (reference sequence). The CDR3 spans 11 residues. Trimming removed 6 bases at V and 2 bases at J, with 7 bases between. Here the CDR3 reads CSAPENYGYTF. CDR3 in DNA: TGCAGTGCCCCGGAGAACTATGGCTACACCTTC.